Sequencing of this T cell receptor (beta chain) was carried out in a study of T cell repertoires in cytomegalovirus infection. About the study: CMV infection plus the matching HLA type was flagged by public TCR beta signatures. Points from the study as a whole: The response measured ex vivo was dominated by TCR beta clonotypes (HLA-C-restricted and CMV-specific). Identification of carriers of CMV plus the relevant HLA was performed using cumulative public TCR beta family frequency.

The V gene end was trimmed by 4 bases and the J gene end by 10 bases; junction bases not matched to a gene: 5. Germline loops: CDR1 SGHVS, CDR2 FQNEAQ. The CDR3 consists of 15 residues. TCRdb recomputed calls from the reads with MiXCR, one row per CDR3 protein. The sample yields around 740,000 distinct CDR3 sequences, 35% seen once. Of note for this clonotype: Its antigen is currently unknown.

Material for sequencing was PBMCs. This rearrangement joins TRBV7-8 to TRBJ1-6; 12 nucleotides line up with TRBD1. The TCR comes from a human donor in good health (CMV status not recorded). Some clones in this sample may be carry-over from other donors' samples. The DNA for the CDR3 is TGTGCCAGCAGCTACCGGGACAGGGGGCAGTCACCCCTCCACTTT. As protein: CASSYRDRGQSPLHF.